This TCR beta chain was obtained from a study of blood T cell repertoires in COVID-19. On the study more broadly: Sites across the United States, Italy and Spain contributed samples from acute and convalescent COVID-19. Sources were T cells, B-cell-depleted T cells, or PBMCs; the material itself was cDNA or gDNA.

Regarding this clone: Relative to the germline gene, one junction end is altered; a read error may explain this.

Sequencing was performed with immunoSEQ multiplex PCR; in TCRdb, only in-frame clones are kept and a portion is missing. The top ten hold under 30% of the sample, which has some 250,000 clones, approximately 80% seen once. CDR1 and CDR2 (germline): SGHTA, FQGTGA. This CDR3 is built from 13 residues. V gene TRBV7-3 combines with J gene TRBJ1-2; 7 nucleotides agree with TRBD1. The receptor's source is a middle-aged man with acute or convalescent COVID-19. Specimen: peripheral blood. The CDR3 spells CASSLGQAREIYF. The CDR3 nucleotides are TGTGCCAGCAGCTTAGGACAGGCGAGGGAGATATACTTC.